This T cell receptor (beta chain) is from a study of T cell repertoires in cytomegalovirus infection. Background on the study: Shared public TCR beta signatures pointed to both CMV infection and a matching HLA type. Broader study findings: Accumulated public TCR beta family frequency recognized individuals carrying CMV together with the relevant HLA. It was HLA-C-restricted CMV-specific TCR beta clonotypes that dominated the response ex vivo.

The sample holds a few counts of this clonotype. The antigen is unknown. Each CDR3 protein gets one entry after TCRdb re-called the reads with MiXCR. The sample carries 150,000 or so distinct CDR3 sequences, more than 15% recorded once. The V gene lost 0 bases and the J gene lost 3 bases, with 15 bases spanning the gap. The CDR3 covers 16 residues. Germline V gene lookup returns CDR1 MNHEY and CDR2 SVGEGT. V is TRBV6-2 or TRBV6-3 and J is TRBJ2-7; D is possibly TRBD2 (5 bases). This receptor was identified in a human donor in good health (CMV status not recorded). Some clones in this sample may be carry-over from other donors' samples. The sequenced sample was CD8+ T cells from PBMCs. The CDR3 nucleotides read TGTGCCAGCAGTTACTCCTCTAGCCCCCTACTCTACGAGCAGTACTTC. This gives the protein CASSYSSSPLLYEQYF.